Sequencing of this T cell receptor (beta chain) was carried out in a study of shared clonotypes between healthy human individuals. The study's findings and limits: Rarefaction revealed incomplete sorted-subset sequencing despite large depth.

Cells designated naive CD8 were CD45RO-negative and were positively selected for CCR7, with terminally differentiated effector memory CD45RA+ cells excluded. The study drew all its donors from Caucasian adults living in Nashville, Tennessee. Methods used by the authors: Junction-only immunoSEQ data arrived without quality scores, meaning filtering differed. The data were produced by immunoSEQ multiplex PCR, yet TCRdb's version contains in-frame clones alone and is incomplete. V and J calls and clone size are as listed in that table; D and trimming were resolved from the DNA. The sample carries about 2.1 million clones, roughly 93% recorded once. A note on this clone: Its antigen is currently unknown.

V lost 4 bases and J lost 0; bases outside the gene matches: 6. The CDR3 totals 17 residues. CDR1 and CDR2 (germline): MNHEY, SMNVEV (reference sequence). The chain recombines TRBV27 with TRBJ2-1, with 10 bases that match TRBD1. The receptor's source is a young man in good health. Some clones in this sample may be carry-over from other donors' samples. Specimen: naive CD8+ T cells from PBMCs. The CDR3 sequence is CASSSRTGGISYNEQFF. DNA for the CDR3: TGTGCCAGCAGTTCTCGGACAGGGGGGATCTCCTACAATGAGCAGTTCTTC.